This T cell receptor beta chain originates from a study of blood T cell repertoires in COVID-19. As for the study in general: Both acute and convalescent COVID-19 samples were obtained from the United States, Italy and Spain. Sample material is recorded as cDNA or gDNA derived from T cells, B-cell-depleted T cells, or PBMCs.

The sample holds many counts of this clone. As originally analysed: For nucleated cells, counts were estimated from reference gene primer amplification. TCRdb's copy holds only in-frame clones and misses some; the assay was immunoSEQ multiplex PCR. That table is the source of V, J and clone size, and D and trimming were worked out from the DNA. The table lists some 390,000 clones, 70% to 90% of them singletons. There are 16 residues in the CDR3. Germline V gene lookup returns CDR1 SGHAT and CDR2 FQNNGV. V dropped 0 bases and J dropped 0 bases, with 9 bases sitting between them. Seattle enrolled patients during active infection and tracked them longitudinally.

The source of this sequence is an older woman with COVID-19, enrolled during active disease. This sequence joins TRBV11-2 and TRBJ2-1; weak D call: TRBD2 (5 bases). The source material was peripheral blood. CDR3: CASSLEVRGSYNEQFF. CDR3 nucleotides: TGTGCCAGCAGCTTAGAAGTCCGGGGCTCCTACAATGAGCAGTTCTTC.